The T cell receptor beta chain described here comes from a study of PD-L1 blockade in urothelial cancer. Libraries were prepared by immunoSEQ multiplex PCR; TCRdb keeps only in-frame clonotypes and omits some of them. The sample lists about 87,000 clones, roughly 84% occurring once. Time point defined: pretreatment peripheral blood. Sample: PBMCs, taken around atezolizumab (anti-PD-L1) treatment. The TCR comes from a man in his sixties with urothelial cancer.

DNA for the CDR3: TGTGCCAGCACCCTTAGCACAGATACGCAGTATTTT. Translating it yields CASTLSTDTQYF. The chain recombines TRBV6-1 with TRBJ2-3; D uncertain. The CDR3 is 12 residues long. Looked up from germline, CDR1 is MNHNS and CDR2 is SASEGT. Between the trimmed V and J ends, which lost 7 bases and 0 bases, there was a span of 5 bases.